This record concerns one T cell receptor beta chain sequence. The antigen is unknown. Trimming cost V 3 bases and J 7 bases, with 11 bases left between them. Germline CDR1 and CDR2: SGDLS and YYNGEE. CDR3 length equals 12 residues. Amplification used 60 Vbeta primers and 13 Jbeta primers. Assay used: immunoSEQ multiplex PCR; TCRdb lists only in-frame clones, some missing. Of about 190,000 clones listed, roughly 80% were seen once; the top ten hold approximately 3.1%. This sample is part of a study of cytomegalovirus exposure and HLA in healthy donors. Study results and caveats: In an earlier analysis, most TCR beta V segments were productive about 87% or about 30% of the time.

The specimen sequenced was PBMCs. The genes are TRBV9 and TRBJ2-7; D ambiguous. This clonotype was sampled from a woman in her twenties or thirties in good health and CMV-seropositive. DNA of the CDR3: TGTGCCAGCAGCGCCCAAGCCGGGGAGCAGTACTTC. This codes for CASSAQAGEQYF.